The TCR beta chain under discussion was sequenced for a study of blood T cell repertoires in COVID-19. At the level of the study: Samples of COVID-19 (acute and convalescent) were obtained from the United States, Italy and Spain.

The germline V gene has CDR1 SGHRS and CDR2 YFSETQ. Trimming cost V 4 bases and J 4 bases, with 11 bases left between them. The CDR3 is made up of 13 amino acids. In the original processing: Scientists estimated how many nucleated cells there were by amplifying reference gene primers. The data were produced by immunoSEQ multiplex PCR, yet TCRdb's version contains in-frame clones alone and is incomplete. D and trimming come from the DNA, and the V and J calls and clone size come from that table. The sample shows about 300,000 clones, more than 85% of them seen only once. The material sequenced was peripheral blood. The receptor's source is a man in his 70s with acute or convalescent COVID-19. The chain carries TRBV5-1 and TRBJ2-5, with a tentative D call TRBD2 (6 bases). This CDR3 is CASSVTGVETQYF. CDR3 nucleotides: TGCGCCAGCAGCGTAACGGGGGTAGAGACCCAGTACTTC.